These 9 T cell receptor beta chains were sequenced from one sample in a study of long-term antiretroviral therapy in people with HIV (dated 2022 in TCRdb). Sequencing of the TRB variable region was done with the immunoSEQ hsTCRB v3.0 assay at survey level resolution. TCRdb carries this immuneACCESS record with in-frame sequences only. Its versions omit some clonotypes, under half of them owing to an unresolved V gene in the studies checked, with the rest unexplained. The sample contains 48,000 or so clones, about 86% of them found a single time. In total, the top ten clones hold roughly 3% of the sample. The material sequenced was unsorted PBMCs, taken 0.8 years after starting antiretroviral therapy. All receptors come from a young woman with HIV.

About this clone: The sample contains more than one DNA sequence encoding this CDR3. V is TRBV19 and J is TRBJ1-2, with TRBD1 identical over 8 bases. This CDR3 region has 15 residues. Germline trimming cut 5 bases from V and 4 bases from J; bases unmatched to any gene: 9. In germline, CDR1 is LNHDA, CDR2 SQIVND (reference sequence). CDR3 DNA sequence: TGTGCCAGTAGTCTCCCCGGACAGGGAGCCTATGGCTACACCTTC. Translated, it gives CASSLPGQGAYGYTF.

The CDR3 loop is CASSQPPQETQYF. The CDR3 DNA reads TGCGCCAGCAGTCAACCTCCGCAAGAGACCCAGTACTTC. V gene TRBV23-1 combines with J gene TRBJ2-5; D ambiguous. TRBV23-1 qualifies as an ORF whose function is uncertain. The ends were cut back, 2 bases at V and 2 bases at J, with 6 bases in the middle. The CDR3 totals 13 residues.

The chain recombines TRBV19 with TRBJ2-7; TRBD1 is a possible D gene (6 bases). CDR3 length equals 13 residues. V lost 6 bases and J 3 bases, leaving 12 bases between the germline ends. Germline V gives CDR1 LNHDA, CDR2 SQIVND (reference sequence). Written as DNA, the CDR3 is TGTGCCAGTAGCGGTACAGGGAGCTACGAGCAGTACTTC. Translated, it gives CASSGTGSYEQYF.

CDR3 sequence (DNA): TGTGCCAGCAGTTACGCTTCGGGACACTACACCGGGGAGCTGTTTTTT. Translating it yields CASSYASGHYTGELFF. This chain uses TRBV6-5 with TRBJ2-2; a weak D match, TRBD1 (6 bases). This CDR3 contains 16 residues. With 2 bases removed from V and 3 bases from J, the gap between germline ends came to 13 bases. Germline values: CDR1 MNHEY, CDR2 SVGAGI.

The count of this clone is one. The V call is TRBV18, the J call TRBJ1-2; 8 positions agree with TRBD1. The CDR3 runs 15 residues. In germline, CDR1 is KGHSH, CDR2 LQKENI. Trimming at V came to 3 bases and at J to 4 bases, leaving 7 bases not matched to a gene. The CDR3 loop is CASSPAGTGAYGYTF. DNA for the CDR3: TGTGCCAGCTCACCCGCCGGGACAGGTGCCTATGGCTACACCTTC.

J is TRBJ1-1 and V is TRBV6-6; D call uncertain. CDR3 length equals 12 residues. The germline V gene has CDR1 MNHNY and CDR2 SVGAGI (reference sequence). V lost 6 bases, J lost 3 bases, and 8 bases lay in between. This CDR3 is CASSPGDTEAFF. CDR3 sequence (DNA): TGTGCCAGCAGCCCAGGTGACACTGAAGCTTTCTTT.

The V and J genes are TRBV29-1 and TRBJ2-1, with TRBD2 matching over 7 bases. The CDR3 is made up of 15 amino acids. Germline CDR1 reads SQVTM; CDR2 reads ANQGSEA. Trimming cost V 7 bases and J 9 bases; bases outside gene matches: 18. Written as DNA, the CDR3 is TGCAGCGCCCAGGCTCTGGGACTAATCATGCCTGAGCAGTTCTTC. Its translation: CSAQALGLIMPEQFF.

The V and J genes are TRBV4-3 and TRBJ2-1, with 7 bases aligning to TRBD2. V dropped 0 bases and J dropped 10; count of bases not matched to a gene: 12. Per the germline V gene, CDR1 is LGHNA and CDR2 is YSLEER. This CDR3 region has 16 residues. CDR3 amino acids: CASSQDLEAGEREQFF. The CDR3 coding sequence is TGCGCCAGCAGCCAAGATCTGGAGGCGGGAGAGAGGGAGCAGTTCTTC.

The chain has TRBV7-2 and TRBJ1-4; D remains ambiguous. The V end lost 1 base, the J end lost 2 bases, and 5 bases lay between the germline ends. This CDR3 region has 14 residues. The V gene's germline CDR1 is SGHTA and CDR2 FQGNSA. CDR3 protein: CASSLGPTNEKLFF. CDR3 DNA: TGTGCCAGCAGCTTAGGACCGACTAATGAAAAACTGTTTTTT. The full variable domain, in which reference TRBV7-2 and TRBJ1-4 provide the parts outside the CDR3, is GAGVSQSPSNKVTEKGKDVELRCDPISGHTALYWYRQSLGQGLEFLIYFQGNSAPDKSGLPSDRFSAERTGGSVSTLTIQRTQQEDSAVYLCASSLGPTNEKLFFGSGTQLSVL.